The 17 T cell receptor beta chains in this list originate from one sample, sequenced in a study of blood T cell repertoires in COVID-19. TCRdb's copy holds only in-frame clones and misses some; the assay was immunoSEQ multiplex PCR. The sample lists around 250,000 clones; about 86% were seen once. The sample consisted of peripheral blood. These receptors were taken from a man aged 55 to 70 with acute or convalescent COVID-19.

The chain uses TRBV20-1 and TRBJ2-4; no definite D call. The CDR3 covers 11 residues. CDR1 is DFQATT and CDR2 is SNEGSKA in the germline V gene (reference sequence). The V end was cut by 8 bases, the J end by 5 bases, with 10 bases between. The chain's CDR3 is CSPRTENIQYF. The DNA for the CDR3 is TGCAGTCCGAGAACAGAAAACATTCAGTACTTC.

This chain connects TRBV6-5 to TRBJ1-2, with 10 bases that match TRBD1. This CDR3 has 13 residues. Looked up from germline, CDR1 is MNHEY and CDR2 is SVGAGI. The V gene end was trimmed by 8 bases and the J gene end by 8 bases; junction bases not matched to a gene: 8. The CDR3 bases are TGTGCCAGCGGGGACAGGGGAAATCAGGGCTACACCTTC. Amino acids: CASGDRGNQGYTF.

V usage is TRBV6-6 and J usage is TRBJ1-4, with D perhaps TRBD1 (5 bases). This CDR3 region has 15 residues. CDR1 and CDR2 from the germline V gene are MNHNY and SVGAGI (reference sequence). Deletions cut 0 bases from V and 7 bases from J, with 12 bases between. This CDR3 reads CASSYSTGRGEKLFF. For the CDR3, the DNA is TGTGCCAGCAGTTACTCAACCGGGAGGGGTGAAAAACTGTTTTTT.

The chain couples TRBV27 to TRBJ2-3; TRBD2 agrees at 10 bases. Per the germline V gene, CDR1 is MNHEY and CDR2 is SMNVEV (reference sequence). With 6 bases clipped from V and 2 bases from J, the junction kept 5 bases outside the gene matches. The CDR3 is 15 amino acids. The CDR3 DNA is TGTGCCAGCAGGGAAGCGGGAGGGCCCACAGATACGCAGTATTTT. This sequence encodes CASREAGGPTDTQYF.

The chain has TRBV15 and TRBJ2-5; a weak D match, TRBD1 (5 bases). The V and J ends lost 4 bases and 2 bases respectively, with 11 bases between them. The CDR3 contains 14 residues. Germline assignment: CDR1 LNHNV and CDR2 YYDKDF (reference sequence). This chain's CDR3 is CATSKGDSQETQYF. The DNA of the CDR3 is TGTGCCACCAGCAAAGGAGACAGTCAAGAGACCCAGTACTTC.

This chain connects TRBV5-6 to TRBJ1-5; maybe TRBD1 (5 bases). V gave up 3 bases and J gave up 2 bases, with 12 bases separating them. CDR3 length: 15 residues. Germline V gene sequence: CDR1 SGHDT, CDR2 YYEEEE. The CDR3 here is CASSSTVSGNQPQHF. Here the CDR3 DNA reads TGTGCCAGCAGCTCGACAGTATCGGGCAATCAGCCCCAGCATTTT. Variable domain in full (rest from reference TRBV5-6 and TRBJ1-5): DAGVTQSPTHLIKTRGQQVTLRCSPKSGHDTVSWYQQALGQGPQFIFQYYEEEERQRGNFPDRFSGHQFPNYSSELNVNALLLGDSALYLCASSSTVSGNQPQHFGDGTRLSIL.

The chain couples TRBV6-1 to TRBJ2-1; TRBD2 matches 11 bases. The CDR3 has 19 residues. CDR1 and CDR2 (germline): MNHNS, SASEGT. V trimming: 4 bases; J trimming: 6 bases; junction bases outside the gene matches: 17. CDR3 residues: CASSAYPPGGTSGANEQFF. The CDR3 region has the DNA TGTGCCAGCAGTGCCTACCCTCCAGGGGGGACTAGCGGCGCCAATGAGCAGTTCTTC.

The CDR3 coding sequence is TGTGCCATCAGTATGGCAGACACAGATACGCAGTATTTT. Amino acid sequence: CAISMADTDTQYF. This chain uses TRBV10-3 with TRBJ2-3; D uncertain. The CDR3 has 13 amino acids. Between the trimmed V and J ends, which lost 5 bases and 2 bases, there was a span of 8 bases. CDR1 is ENHRY, CDR2 SYGVKD, per germline.

This rearrangement joins TRBV5-1 to TRBJ2-1, with D unclear. There are 15 residues in the CDR3. V was clipped by 0 bases and J by 5 bases, with 12 bases between them. Germline V CDR1 and CDR2: SGHRS, YFSETQ. The CDR3 DNA reads TGCGCCAGCAGCTTGGTTACTGCGGCTAACAATGAGCAGTTCTTC. Translation: CASSLVTAANNEQFF.

The chain has TRBV28 and TRBJ2-2; the D is unclear. The V gene's germline CDR1 is MDHEN and CDR2 SYDVKM. The CDR3 has 16 residues. V shed 6 bases and J shed 1 base, with 15 bases lying between them. The CDR3 DNA sequence: TGTGCCAGCAGACGTAAGAAGTCAGGGAACACCGGGGAGCTGTTTTTT. The encoded protein is CASRRKKSGNTGELFF.

The V and J genes are TRBV3-1 (or the pseudogene TRBV3-2) and TRBJ1-1; TRBD1 aligns across 7 bases. The CDR3 runs to 16 residues. V lost 1 base, J lost 4 bases, and 9 bases stayed unmatched. Looked up from germline, CDR1 is LGHDT and CDR2 is YNNKEL (reference sequence). The CDR3 region is CASSQATGATGTEAFF. Here the CDR3 DNA reads TGTGCCAGCAGCCAAGCAACAGGGGCGACCGGCACTGAAGCTTTCTTT.

The V and J genes are TRBV28 and TRBJ1-1, with a tentative D call TRBD1 (6 bases). The CDR3 consists of 14 residues. V lost 7 bases to trimming and J lost 5 bases, with 17 bases between them. Germline CDR1 MDHEN, CDR2 SYDVKM. In DNA form, the CDR3 reads TGTGCCAGCACCTTTTTGGGGGCGAGGACTGAAGCTTTCTTT. It codes for CASTFLGARTEAFF.

This chain links TRBV7-2 with TRBJ1-2; maybe TRBD1 (5 bases). V dropped 3 bases and J dropped 2 bases, with 7 bases sitting between them. This CDR3 has 13 amino acids. Germline V gene data show CDR1 as SGHTA and CDR2 as FQGNSA. In DNA, the CDR3 is TGTGCCAGCAGCTTGGACAACAACTATGGCTACACCTTC. Protein sequence: CASSLDNNYGYTF.

This clone has only one observation. V and J are TRBV7-8 and TRBJ2-3; TRBD2 aligns across 11 bases. Germline lookup yields CDR1 SGHVS and CDR2 FQNEAQ. The J segment lost 2 bases and the V segment lost 2 bases, leaving 6 bases of the junction unmatched. The CDR3 extends over 17 amino acids. The CDR3 DNA reads TGTGCCAGCAGCTTATACGTGACTAGCGGGGTCACAGATACGCAGTATTTT. It is translated as CASSLYVTSGVTDTQYF.

This chain connects TRBV28 to TRBJ1-4; the D gene is possibly TRBD1 (6 bases). The CDR3 is 13 amino acids. Between the trimmed V and J ends, which lost 6 bases and 7 bases, there was a span of 12 bases. The germline V gene encodes CDR1 MDHEN and CDR2 SYDVKM. CDR3 sequence reads: CASSEGGVEKLFF. CDR3 DNA sequence: TGTGCCAGCAGCGAAGGGGGAGTTGAAAAACTGTTTTTT. The entire variable domain, with the rest obtained from reference TRBV28 and TRBJ1-4, is as follows: DVKVTQSSRYLVKRTGEKVFLECVQDMDHENMFWYRQDPGLGLRLIYFSYDVKMKEKGDIPEGYSVSREKKERFSLILESASTNQTSMYLCASSEGGVEKLFFGSGTQLSVL.

The gene calls are TRBV6-2 or TRBV6-3 and TRBJ1-1; 7 nucleotides line up with TRBD1. J lost 3 bases, V lost 5 bases, and 6 bases had no gene match. Germline values: CDR1 MNHEY, CDR2 SVGEGT. The CDR3 length is 14 residues. CDR3 nucleotides: TGTGCCAGCAGTCGACAGGGTCTGGACACTGAAGCTTTCTTT. Protein: CASSRQGLDTEAFF.

The chain combines TRBV19 with TRBJ2-7, with TRBD1 as a possible D gene (5 bases). The V gene lost 1 base and the J gene lost 1 base, with 11 bases spanning the gap. This CDR3 comprises 15 residues. Germline values: CDR1 LNHDA, CDR2 SQIVND (reference sequence). In DNA form, the CDR3 reads TGTGCCAGTAGTATAGCCTCGCAGGGATCCTACGAGCAGTACTTC. This translates into CASSIASQGSYEQYF.